This T cell receptor (beta chain) derives from a study of blood T cell repertoires in COVID-19. Per the original methods: Estimation of nucleated cell counts was performed using reference gene primer amplification. Measured with immunoSEQ multiplex PCR; TCRdb has only the in-frame clones, and not every one. The DNA gave D and trimming, while V, J and clone size come from that table. The sample records 75,000 to 100,000 clones, 70% to 90% being singletons. Trimming cost V 1 base and J 6 bases; bases outside gene matches: 14. The CDR3 is made up of 17 amino acids. The germline gives CDR1 SGHDT, CDR2 YYEEEE.

V and J are TRBV5-6 and TRBJ2-7, with 9 bases aligning to TRBD1. The sequencing sample was made of peripheral blood. This TCR was sampled from a woman older than 75 with acute or convalescent COVID-19. The CDR3 coding sequence is TGTGCCAGCAGCTTGCGGTTACAGGGGGCGAAGGCGACCGAGCAGTACTTC. Translating gives CASSLRLQGAKATEQYF.